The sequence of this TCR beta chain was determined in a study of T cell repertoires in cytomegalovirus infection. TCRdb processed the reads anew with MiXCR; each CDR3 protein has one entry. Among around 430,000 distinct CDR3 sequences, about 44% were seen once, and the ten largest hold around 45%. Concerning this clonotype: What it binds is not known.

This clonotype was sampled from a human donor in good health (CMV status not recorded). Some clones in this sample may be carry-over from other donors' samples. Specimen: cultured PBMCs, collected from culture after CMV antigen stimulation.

For the CDR3, the DNA is TGTGCCAGCAGCTTGGGCGACAACTATGGCTACACCTTC. As protein: CASSLGDNYGYTF. The chain links TRBV7-9 to TRBJ1-2, with D uncertain. This CDR3 is 13 amino acids long. The germline V gene has CDR1 SEHNR and CDR2 FQNEAQ (reference sequence). The V and J ends lost 3 bases and 2 bases respectively, with 7 bases between them.